The clone carrying this TCR beta chain was seen once. Its specificity is not known. The data are from a study of vaccination and CD4 T cells after COVID-19. For the study at large: Convalescent patients gave post-COVID blood a median roughly 96 days post-diagnosis, range 35 to 161. The post-vaccine samples came a median roughly 70 days after dose two (range 14 to 241).

Treatment described: roughly 10-day PBMC culture with coronavirus spike peptide pools or control peptides (ViraFEST assay). It was after 10 to 11 days of culture that CD4+ T cells were isolated by negative selection. The CDR3 spans 12 residues. Trimming took 3 bases from V and 3 from J, leaving 5 bases between them. The Oncomine TCR Beta short-read assay generated sequence data from the DNA of cultured CD4+ T cells. One entry per CDR3 protein results from TCRdb running MiXCR on the PCR reads. The table includes some 13,000 distinct CDR3 sequences, roughly 56% detected once. Sequencing input: CD4+ T cells from blood, cultured in vitro. This chain uses TRBV12-3 or TRBV12-4 with TRBJ1-1; D remains ambiguous. This receptor was identified in a human donor who had recovered from COVID-19. The CDR3 protein is CASSFWDTEAFF. The DNA for the CDR3 is TGTGCCAGCAGTTTTTGGGACACTGAAGCTTTCTTT.